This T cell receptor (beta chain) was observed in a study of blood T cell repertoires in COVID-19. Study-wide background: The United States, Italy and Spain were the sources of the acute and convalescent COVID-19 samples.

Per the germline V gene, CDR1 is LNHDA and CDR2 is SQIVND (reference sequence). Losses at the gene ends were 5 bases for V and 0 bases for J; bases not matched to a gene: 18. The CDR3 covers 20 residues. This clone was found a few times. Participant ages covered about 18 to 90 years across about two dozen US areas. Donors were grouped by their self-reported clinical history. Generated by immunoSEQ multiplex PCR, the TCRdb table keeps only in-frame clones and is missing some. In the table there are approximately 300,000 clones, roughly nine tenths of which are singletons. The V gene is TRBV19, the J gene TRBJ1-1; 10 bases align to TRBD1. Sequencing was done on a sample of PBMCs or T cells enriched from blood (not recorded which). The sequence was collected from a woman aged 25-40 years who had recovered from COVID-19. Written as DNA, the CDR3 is TGTGCCAGTAGTTTCCCTCGGACAGGGGGAACTCGGGTCATGAACACTGAAGCTTTCTTT. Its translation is CASSFPRTGGTRVMNTEAFF.